This TCR beta chain emerged from a study of breast tumors, draining lymph nodes, adjacent tissues. Via MiXCR, TCRdb re-called the multiplex PCR reads, giving one row per CDR3 protein. The repertoire holds about 100,000 distinct CDR3 sequences, with 21% as singletons. The ends were cut back, 7 bases at V and 4 bases at J, with 13 bases in the middle. Germline values: CDR1 ENHRY, CDR2 SYGVKD. This CDR3 region has 14 residues. Axillary draining lymph nodes of breast cancer patients supplied the node samples. This clonotype was observed many times. Sequencing used axillary lymph node tissue. This receptor was taken from a female donor with breast cancer. Some clones in this sample may be carry-over from other donors' samples. The rearrangement uses TRBV10-3 and TRBJ2-2; no reliable D call. The CDR3 bases are TGTGCCATCACTAAGGACCTCCCCACCGGGGAGCTGTTTTTT. This encodes CAITKDLPTGELFF.